The 27 T cell receptor beta chains presented below share a single source sample, sequenced in a study of blood T cell repertoires in COVID-19 (dated by TCRdb to the early 2020s). Libraries came from the immunoSEQ multiplex PCR assay. What TCRdb holds here is the immuneACCESS table cut down to in-frame rearrangements. Part of the clones is not present; checked against another copy, under half of the missing clones reflect an unresolved V gene, and the others are unexplained. The sample table shows tens of thousands of clones, and 79% are seen once. The ten largest make up about 17% of the sample. Sequencing used peripheral blood. Receptors were obtained from a man in his 60s with acute or convalescent COVID-19.

The V gene is TRBV7-6, the J gene TRBJ1-5; perhaps TRBD1 as D (5 bases). CDR3 length: 15 amino acids. Germline V gene data show CDR1 as SGHVS and CDR2 as FNYEAQ. Trimming shortened V by 1 base and J by 6 bases, and 13 bases separated the two germline ends. CDR3 nucleotides: TGTGCCAGCAGCTTAGATCAGGGTCTGGCTCAGCCCCAGCATTTT. Its translation: CASSLDQGLAQPQHF.

The rearrangement joins TRBV6-5 to TRBJ1-1; no firm D call. The ends were cut back, 6 bases at V and 3 bases at J, with 8 bases in the middle. CDR3 length: 12 amino acids. Looked up from germline, CDR1 is MNHEY and CDR2 is SVGAGI. CDR3 amino acids: CASSLRDTEAFF. CDR3 nucleotides: TGTGCCAGCAGCCTCCGGGACACTGAAGCTTTCTTT.

The chain carries TRBV28 and TRBJ1-2; TRBD1 matches 7 bases. J gave up 2 bases and V 8 bases, and 14 bases lay outside the gene matches. Germline CDR1 is MDHEN and CDR2 is SYDVKM. The CDR3 runs to 16 residues. CDR3 loop: CASLSRGTAYNYGYTF. The CDR3, as DNA: TGTGCCAGCCTAAGCCGCGGGACAGCTTACAACTATGGCTACACCTTC.

This chain uses TRBV2 with TRBJ1-5; TRBD1 matches at 9 bases. This CDR3 has 16 residues. Losses at the gene ends were 3 bases for V and 0 bases for J; bases not matched to a gene: 3. From germline, CDR1 is SNHLY and CDR2 FYNNEI. For the CDR3, the DNA is TGTGCCAGCAGTGACGGGACAGGGTATAGCAATCAGCCCCAGCATTTT. Encoded protein: CASSDGTGYSNQPQHF.

The CDR3 region is CASSPGSWRGTLSYEQYF. In DNA form, the CDR3 reads TGTGCCAGCTCACCCGGGTCATGGAGAGGGACTCTGTCCTACGAGCAGTACTTC. The chain carries TRBV18 and TRBJ2-7; TRBD2 might be the D (6 bases). Trimming cost V 3 bases and J 1 base, with 22 bases left between them. Germline V CDR1 and CDR2: KGHSH, LQKENI. The CDR3 has 18 amino acids.

The rearrangement uses TRBV7-9 and TRBJ1-1; TRBD1 is a possible D gene (5 bases). CDR1 is SEHNR, CDR2 FQNEAQ, per germline (reference sequence). Between the trimmed V and J ends, which lost 3 bases and 6 bases, there was a span of 11 bases. This CDR3 has 13 residues. The CDR3 coding sequence is TGTGCCAGCAGCTTTATCTCAGGGTCTGAAGCTTTCTTT. Its protein product is CASSFISGSEAFF.

The chain couples TRBV9 to TRBJ2-3; no definite D call. Germline assignment: CDR1 SGDLS and CDR2 YYNGEE. The CDR3 covers 15 residues. V was clipped by 1 base and J by 1 base, with 10 bases between them. The CDR3 DNA reads TGTGCCAGCAGCGTATGGGTTCAGGGCACAGATACGCAGTATTTT. Its protein is CASSVWVQGTDTQYF.

This sequence joins TRBV27 and TRBJ1-3; D is uncertain. This CDR3 has 16 amino acids. The germline V gene encodes CDR1 MNHEY and CDR2 SMNVEV (reference sequence). Trimming left V 2 bases short and J 0 bases short, with 11 bases between. In DNA form, the CDR3 reads TGTGCCAGCAGTTTACGCCCCCCGGGCTCTGGAAACACCATATATTTT. Translation: CASSLRPPGSGNTIYF.

This clone turned up a few times. The rearrangement links TRBV4-1 to TRBJ2-3, with 13 bases that match TRBD2. From germline, CDR1 is MGHRA and CDR2 YSYEKL. V shed 6 bases, J shed 5 bases, and the junction held 8 bases outside the gene matches. The CDR3 is 16 residues long. CDR3 sequence reads: CASRPTSGGAEDTQYF. CDR3 nucleotide sequence: TGCGCCAGCAGACCTACTAGCGGGGGGGCGGAAGATACGCAGTATTTT.

The chain couples TRBV24-1 to TRBJ2-7; no reliable D call. CDR3 length: 15 residues. V dropped 0 bases and J dropped 3 bases, with 11 bases sitting between them. The germline gives CDR1 KGHDR, CDR2 SFDVKD. The CDR3 protein is CATSDLLARFYEQYF. The CDR3 DNA follows: TGTGCCACCAGTGATTTGCTGGCTAGGTTCTACGAGCAGTACTTC.

This clone occurred once. The chain joins TRBV5-1 to TRBJ2-5, with 12 bases that match TRBD2. The CDR3 is 16 amino acids. The germline gives CDR1 SGHRS, CDR2 YFSETQ. J lost 5 bases, V lost 4 bases, and 9 bases had no gene match. The CDR3 is CASSPSGLAGLETQYF. CDR3 coding DNA: TGCGCCAGCAGCCCCTCGGGACTAGCGGGCCTGGAGACCCAGTACTTC.

The CDR3 DNA is TGTGCCAGCAGCTTAGGTCAAACTACGGACTATGGCTACACCTTC. Amino acids: CASSLGQTTDYGYTF. The chain joins TRBV7-2 to TRBJ1-2; D gene uncertain. The CDR3 loop spans 15 amino acids. The V gene's germline CDR1 is SGHTA and CDR2 FQGNSA. Trimming stripped 1 base from V and 3 bases from J, with 12 bases between.

The rearrangement uses TRBV7-8 and TRBJ1-4; D gene unclear. Germline CDR1 and CDR2: SGHVS and FQNEAQ. This CDR3 has 16 residues. Trimming took 5 bases from V and 8 from J, leaving 21 bases between them. The CDR3 loop reads CASSPRKSGGGEKLFF. Written as DNA, the CDR3 is TGTGCCAGCAGCCCGAGGAAATCTGGAGGAGGCGAAAAACTGTTTTTT.

The J gene is TRBJ1-5, the V gene TRBV1; the table gives TRBD1 as D, unverified against the DNA. TRBV1 is flagged as a pseudogene. This CDR3 is 19 amino acids long. The CDR3, as DNA: TGCACCAGCAGCCTAAACAGGGTCCGATGGGAGTATAGCAATCAGCCCCAGCATTTT. Translating gives CTSSLNRVRWEYSNQPQHF.

The V and J genes are TRBV6-4 and TRBJ1-6; D ambiguous. With 6 bases removed from V and 5 bases from J, the gap between germline ends came to 11 bases. CDR1 is MRHNA, CDR2 SNTAGT, per germline. CDR3 size: 14 residues. Here the CDR3 reads CASSPTENNSPLHF. The CDR3 coding sequence is TGTGCCAGCAGCCCGACTGAGAATAATTCACCCCTCCACTTT.

In its sample, this clone was seen once. The V and J genes are TRBV6-5 and TRBJ2-1, with D uncertain. Germline CDR1 MNHEY, CDR2 SVGAGI. The CDR3 runs to 15 residues. Trimming left V 1 base short and J 5 bases short, with 12 bases between. CDR3 DNA: TGTGCCAGCAGTTACTACAACCGAGGTGACAATGAGCAGTTCTTC. Its translation: CASSYYNRGDNEQFF.

The V call is TRBV9, the J call TRBJ1-1; D gene unclear. The CDR3 has 17 amino acids. V lost 0 bases, J lost 7 bases, and 22 bases lay in between. Germline-derived CDR1 and CDR2 are SGDLS and YYNGEE. CDR3 sequence (DNA): TGTGCCAGCAGCGTAGAGGCAGGATATCTACGAGTCGGTGAAGCTTTCTTT. This encodes CASSVEAGYLRVGEAFF.

The V gene is TRBV9, the J gene TRBJ1-1; no clear D gene. Germline loops: CDR1 SGDLS, CDR2 YYNGEE. Deletions cut 0 bases from V and 10 bases from J, with 10 bases between. The CDR3 contains 12 residues. CDR3 in amino acids: CASSVDGGRAFF. The CDR3 DNA is TGTGCCAGCAGCGTAGATGGAGGGAGAGCTTTCTTT.

This chain joins TRBV6-4 and TRBJ1-2, with a tentative D call TRBD1 (5 bases). CDR1 is MRHNA, CDR2 SNTAGT, per germline. V lost 2 bases and J lost 3, with 13 bases in between. This CDR3 comprises 15 residues. This chain's CDR3 is CASSDDSLGYYGYTF. The CDR3 bases are TGTGCCAGCAGTGACGACAGCCTAGGGTACTATGGCTACACCTTC.

This sequence joins TRBV7-2 and TRBJ1-6, with D possibly TRBD1 on 6 matching bases. CDR3 length: 14 amino acids. Germline loops: CDR1 SGHTA, CDR2 FQGNSA. Trimming removed 3 bases from V and 8 bases from J, with 11 bases in between. CDR3 bases: TGTGCCAGCAGCTTTTCGGGGGGCGATTCACCCCTCCACTTT. This translates into CASSFSGGDSPLHF. The variable domain in full, with the rest retrieved from reference TRBV7-2 and TRBJ1-6, is GAGVSQSPSNKVTEKGKDVELRCDPISGHTALYWYRQSLGQGLEFLIYFQGNSAPDKSGLPSDRFSAERTGGSVSTLTIQRTQQEDSAVYLCASSFSGGDSPLHFGNGTRLTVT.

The V gene is TRBV11-3, the J gene TRBJ2-1; 7 bases are a match to TRBD1. This CDR3 is built from 12 residues. Germline trimming cut 3 bases from V and 10 bases from J; bases unmatched to any gene: 3. Germline V gives CDR1 SGHNT, CDR2 YENEEA. The CDR3 is CASSLQTGEQFF. Written as DNA, the CDR3 is TGTGCCAGCAGCTTGCAGACAGGGGAGCAGTTCTTC.

This sequence joins TRBV9 and TRBJ1-2; TRBD1 matches 9 bases. The ends lost 0 bases at V and 8 bases at J; junction bases unmatched: 11. There are 16 residues in the CDR3. The germline gives CDR1 SGDLS, CDR2 YYNGEE. The CDR3 loop reads CASSVEPTGGAGGYTF. CDR3 nucleotides: TGTGCCAGCAGCGTAGAACCTACAGGGGGCGCGGGAGGCTACACCTTC.

The chain carries TRBV5-1 and TRBJ1-5; D not certain. Trimming shortened V by 2 bases and J by 3 bases, and 12 bases separated the two germline ends. CDR3 length equals 15 residues. Germline assignment: CDR1 SGHRS and CDR2 YFSETQ. CDR3 protein: CASSFTEPINQPQHF. The CDR3 region has the DNA TGCGCCAGCAGCTTCACAGAACCTATCAATCAGCCCCAGCATTTT.

The rearrangement uses TRBV24-1 and TRBJ2-3; D call uncertain. Trimming left V 1 base short and J 0 bases short, with 13 bases between. Germline CDR1 KGHDR, CDR2 SFDVKD. The CDR3 has 17 amino acids. The CDR3 is CATSDFSLEYSTDTQYF. CDR3 sequence (DNA): TGTGCCACCAGTGATTTTTCCTTAGAATATAGCACAGATACGCAGTATTTT.

The chain links TRBV5-6 to TRBJ2-1; D may be TRBD1 (6 bases). The V end was cut by 3 bases, the J end by 7 bases, with 14 bases between. This CDR3 is built from 14 residues. Germline lookup yields CDR1 SGHDT and CDR2 YYEEEE. The CDR3 DNA reads as TGTGCCAGCAGCTCATTACAGGGTTTTAATGAGCAGTTCTTC. It is translated as CASSSLQGFNEQFF.

The chain links TRBV6-6 to TRBJ2-2, with D maybe TRBD1 (5 bases). Germline CDR1 reads MNHNY; CDR2 reads SVGAGI (reference sequence). The CDR3 extends over 14 amino acids. V was pared by 0 bases and J by 4 bases, with 6 bases between. The CDR3 here is CASSYSQGTGELFF. CDR3 DNA: TGTGCCAGCAGTTACTCTCAGGGCACCGGGGAGCTGTTTTTT.

The chain uses TRBV27 and TRBJ1-1; 8 bases line up with TRBD1. In germline, CDR1 is MNHEY, CDR2 SMNVEV (reference sequence). The CDR3 is made up of 15 amino acids. Germline trimming cut 3 bases from V and 0 bases from J; bases unmatched to any gene: 3. CDR3 region: CASSLGDRMNTEAFF. CDR3 bases: TGTGCCAGCAGTTTGGGGGACAGGATGAACACTGAAGCTTTCTTT.